A selection of T cell receptor beta chains follows, all from one sample in a study of blood T cell repertoires in COVID-19. Generated by immunoSEQ multiplex PCR, the TCRdb table keeps only in-frame clones and is missing some. The profile shows approximately 210,000 clones, approximately 89% of them singletons. Material: peripheral blood. Receptors were obtained from a woman aged 40 to 49 with acute or convalescent COVID-19. The CDR3 runs from the conserved cysteine through the conserved F or W. D genes are given only for firm matches. A row's size may be missing; if present it is once, few, many or a size class.

D gene: -; V gene: TRBV29-1; J gene: TRBJ1-1; clone size: -; CDR3 DNA: TGCAGCGCGGACAGTTACACTGAAGCTTTCTTT; CDR3 protein: CSADSYTEAFF
D gene: TRBD1; V gene: TRBV19; J gene: TRBJ2-3; clone size: -; CDR3 DNA: TGTGCCAGTAGTATCGGACAGGGGGAATTAGATACGCAGTATTTT; CDR3 protein: CASSIGQGELDTQYF
D gene: -; V gene: TRBV2; J gene: TRBJ1-2; clone size: -; CDR3 DNA: TGTGCCAGCAGTGAAAGGTGGGGGCGCGAATGCACCTTC; CDR3 protein: CASSERWGRECTF
D gene: TRBD2; V gene: TRBV3-1/TRBV3-2; J gene: TRBJ2-5; clone size: -; CDR3 DNA: TGTGCCAGCAGTATAAGGCGAGCGGGGGGTCAAGAGACCCAGTACTTC; CDR3 protein: CASSIRRAGGQETQYF
D gene: -; V gene: TRBV5-1; J gene: TRBJ1-1; clone size: -; CDR3 DNA: TGCGCCAGCGCCCCAGAATCCCTGAACACTGAAGCTTTCTTT; CDR3 protein: CASAPESLNTEAFF
D gene: -; V gene: TRBV6-5; J gene: TRBJ1-1; clone size: -; CDR3 DNA: TGTGCCAGCAGTTCTATAGACAGAGTGAACACTGAAGCTTTCTTT; CDR3 protein: CASSSIDRVNTEAFF
D gene: TRBD1; V gene: TRBV7-9; J gene: TRBJ1-2; clone size: once; CDR3 DNA: TGTGCCAGCAGCCCTCGACAGGGGTCCTATGGCTACACCTTC; CDR3 protein: CASSPRQGSYGYTF
D gene: -; V gene: TRBV6-5; J gene: TRBJ2-2; clone size: -; CDR3 DNA: TGTGCCAGCACGGAGGGCGACACCGGGGAGCTGTTTTTT; CDR3 protein: CASTEGDTGELFF
D gene: -; V gene: TRBV7-2; J gene: TRBJ1-5; clone size: -; CDR3 DNA: TGTGCCAGCAGCTTAACAGGTCACAGGATCCACAATCAGCCCCAGCATTTT; CDR3 protein: CASSLTGHRIHNQPQHF
D gene: -; V gene: TRBV12-3/TRBV12-4; J gene: TRBJ1-6; clone size: -; CDR3 DNA: TGTGCCAGCAGTTTCCCCAGTTCACCCCTCCACTTT; CDR3 protein: CASSFPSSPLHF
D gene: -; V gene: TRBV7-9; J gene: TRBJ2-2; clone size: -; CDR3 DNA: TGTGCAGGCAGTGGCAGGGGGAACACCGGGGAGCTGTTTTTT; CDR3 protein: CAGSGRGNTGELFF